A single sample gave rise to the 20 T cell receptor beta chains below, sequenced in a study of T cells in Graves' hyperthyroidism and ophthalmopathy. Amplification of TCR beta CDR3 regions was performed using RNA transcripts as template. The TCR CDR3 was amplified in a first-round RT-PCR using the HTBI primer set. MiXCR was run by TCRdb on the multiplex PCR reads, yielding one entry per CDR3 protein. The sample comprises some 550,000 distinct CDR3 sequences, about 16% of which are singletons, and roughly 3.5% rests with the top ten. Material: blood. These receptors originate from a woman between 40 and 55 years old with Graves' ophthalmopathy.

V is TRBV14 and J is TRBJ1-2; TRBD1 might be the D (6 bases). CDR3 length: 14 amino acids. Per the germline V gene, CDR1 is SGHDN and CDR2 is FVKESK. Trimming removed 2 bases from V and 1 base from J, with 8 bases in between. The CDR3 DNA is TGTGCCAGCAGCCAAACAGGGATTAACTATGGCTACACCTTC. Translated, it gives CASSQTGINYGYTF. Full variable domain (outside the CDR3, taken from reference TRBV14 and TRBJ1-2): EAGVTQFPSHSVIEKGQTVTLRCDPISGHDNLYWYRRVMGKEIKFLLHFVKESKQDESGMPNNRFLAERTGGTYSTLKVQPAELEDSGVYFCASSQTGINYGYTFGSGTRLTVV.

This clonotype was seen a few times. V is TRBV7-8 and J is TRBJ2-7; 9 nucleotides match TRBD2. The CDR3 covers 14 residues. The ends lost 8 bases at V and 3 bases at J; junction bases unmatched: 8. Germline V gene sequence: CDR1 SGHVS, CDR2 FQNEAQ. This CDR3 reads CASRAGGAFYEQYF. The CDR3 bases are TGTGCCAGCCGGGCGGGGGGGGCCTTCTACGAGCAGTACTTC.

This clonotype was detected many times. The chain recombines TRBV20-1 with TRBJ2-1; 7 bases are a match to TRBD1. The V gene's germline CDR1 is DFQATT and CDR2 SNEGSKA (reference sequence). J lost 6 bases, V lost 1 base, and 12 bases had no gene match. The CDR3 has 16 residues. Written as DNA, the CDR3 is TGCAGTGCTAGAGTAAACAGGGGAGCCCTGGGCAATGAGCAGTTCTTC. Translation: CSARVNRGALGNEQFF.

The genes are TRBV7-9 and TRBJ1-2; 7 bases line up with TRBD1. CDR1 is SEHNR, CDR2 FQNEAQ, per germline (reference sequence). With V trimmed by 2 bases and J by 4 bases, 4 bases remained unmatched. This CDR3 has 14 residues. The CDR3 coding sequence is TGTGCCAGCAGCTTAACTGGGGACAGCTATGGCTACACCTTC. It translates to CASSLTGDSYGYTF.

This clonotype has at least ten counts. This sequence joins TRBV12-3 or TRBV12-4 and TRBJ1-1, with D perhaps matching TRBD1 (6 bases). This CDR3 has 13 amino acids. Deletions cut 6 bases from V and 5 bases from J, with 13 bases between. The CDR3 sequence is CASRSLGHTEAFF. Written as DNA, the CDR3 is TGTGCCAGCAGGTCGCTGGGACATACTGAAGCTTTCTTT.

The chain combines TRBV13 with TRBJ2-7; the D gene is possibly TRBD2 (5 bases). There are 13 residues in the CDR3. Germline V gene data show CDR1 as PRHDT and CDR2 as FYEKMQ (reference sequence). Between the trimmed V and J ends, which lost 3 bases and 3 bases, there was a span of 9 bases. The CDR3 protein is CASSFDGGYEQYF. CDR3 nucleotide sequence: TGTGCCAGCAGCTTTGATGGAGGCTACGAGCAGTACTTC.

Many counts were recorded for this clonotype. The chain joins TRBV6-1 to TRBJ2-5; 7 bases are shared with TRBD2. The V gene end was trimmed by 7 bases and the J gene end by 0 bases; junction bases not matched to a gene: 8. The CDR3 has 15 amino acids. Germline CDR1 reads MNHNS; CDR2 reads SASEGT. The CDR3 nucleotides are TGTGCCAGCACGGGCCTAGCGGAGCACCAAGAGACCCAGTACTTC. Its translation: CASTGLAEHQETQYF.

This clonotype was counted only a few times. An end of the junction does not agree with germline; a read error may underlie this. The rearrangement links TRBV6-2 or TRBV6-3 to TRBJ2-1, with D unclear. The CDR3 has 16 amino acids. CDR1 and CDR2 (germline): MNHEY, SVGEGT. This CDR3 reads CASSYQGPTYYDEQFF. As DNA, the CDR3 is TGTGCCAGCAGTTATCAAGGGCCTACCTACTACGATGAGCAGTTCTTC.

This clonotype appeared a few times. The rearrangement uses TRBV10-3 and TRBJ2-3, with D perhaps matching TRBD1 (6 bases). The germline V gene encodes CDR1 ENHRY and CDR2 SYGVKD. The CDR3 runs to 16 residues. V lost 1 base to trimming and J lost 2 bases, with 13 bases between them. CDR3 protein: CAISEYGRGNTDTQYF. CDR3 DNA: TGTGCCATCAGTGAGTACGGCAGGGGCAACACAGATACGCAGTATTTT.

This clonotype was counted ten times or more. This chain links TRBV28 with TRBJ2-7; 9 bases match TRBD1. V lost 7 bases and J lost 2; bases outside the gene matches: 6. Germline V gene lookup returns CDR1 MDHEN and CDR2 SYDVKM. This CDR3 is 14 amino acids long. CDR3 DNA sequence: TGTGCCAGCACCACCGGGACAGGGACCTACGAGCAGTACTTC. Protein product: CASTTGTGTYEQYF.

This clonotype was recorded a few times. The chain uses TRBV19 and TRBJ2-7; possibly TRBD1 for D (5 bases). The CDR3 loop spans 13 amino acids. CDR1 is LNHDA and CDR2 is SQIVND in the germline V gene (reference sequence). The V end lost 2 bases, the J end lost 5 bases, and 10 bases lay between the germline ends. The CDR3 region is CASSISGWHEQYF. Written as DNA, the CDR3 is TGTGCCAGTAGTATATCAGGGTGGCACGAGCAGTACTTC.

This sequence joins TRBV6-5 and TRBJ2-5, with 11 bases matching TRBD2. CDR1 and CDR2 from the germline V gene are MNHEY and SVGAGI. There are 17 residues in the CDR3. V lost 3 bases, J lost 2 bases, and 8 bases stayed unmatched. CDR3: CASSYGLAGGKQETQYF. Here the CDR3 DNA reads TGTGCCAGCAGTTATGGTCTAGCGGGGGGCAAACAAGAGACCCAGTACTTC.

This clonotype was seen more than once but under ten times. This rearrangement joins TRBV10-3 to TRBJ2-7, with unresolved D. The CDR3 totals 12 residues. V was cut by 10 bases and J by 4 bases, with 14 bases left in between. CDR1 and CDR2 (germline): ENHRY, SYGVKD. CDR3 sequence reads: CATLGADYEQYF. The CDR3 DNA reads TGTGCCACCCTAGGTGCGGATTACGAGCAGTACTTC.

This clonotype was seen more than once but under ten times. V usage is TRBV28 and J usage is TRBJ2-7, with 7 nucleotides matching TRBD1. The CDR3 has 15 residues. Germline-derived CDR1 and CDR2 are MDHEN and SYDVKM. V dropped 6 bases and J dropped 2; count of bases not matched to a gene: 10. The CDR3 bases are TGTGCCAGCAGATCCCCCGGGACAGTAACCTACGAGCAGTACTTC. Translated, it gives CASRSPGTVTYEQYF.

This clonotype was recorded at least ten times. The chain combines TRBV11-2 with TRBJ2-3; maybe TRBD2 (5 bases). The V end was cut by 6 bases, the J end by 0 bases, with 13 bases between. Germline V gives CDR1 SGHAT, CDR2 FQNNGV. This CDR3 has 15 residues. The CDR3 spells CASRATSPSTDTQYF. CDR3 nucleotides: TGTGCCAGCAGGGCAACTAGTCCTAGCACAGATACGCAGTATTTT.

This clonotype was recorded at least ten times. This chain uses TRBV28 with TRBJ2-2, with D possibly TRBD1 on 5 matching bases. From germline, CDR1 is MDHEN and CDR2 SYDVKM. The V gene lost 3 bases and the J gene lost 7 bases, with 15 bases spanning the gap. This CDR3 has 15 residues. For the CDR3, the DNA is TGTGCCAGCAGTTTTCAACGGGCTAGGGGCGGGGAGCTGTTTTTT. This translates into CASSFQRARGGELFF.

The CDR3 here is CASSLVAYNTEAFF. The CDR3 DNA reads TGTGCCAGCAGCTTAGTCGCTTACAACACTGAAGCTTTCTTT. The chain is built from TRBV7-9 and TRBJ1-1; no reliable D call. Germline loops: CDR1 SEHNR, CDR2 FQNEAQ (reference sequence). Trimming stripped 1 base from V and 2 bases from J, with 8 bases between. The CDR3 totals 14 residues. The full variable domain, in which reference TRBV7-9 and TRBJ1-1 provide the parts outside the CDR3, is DTGVSQNPRHKITKRGQNVTFRCDPISEHNRLYWYRQTLGQGPEFLTYFQNEAQLEKSRLLSDRFSAERPKGSFSTLEIQRTEQGDSAMYLCASSLVAYNTEAFFGQGTRLTVV.

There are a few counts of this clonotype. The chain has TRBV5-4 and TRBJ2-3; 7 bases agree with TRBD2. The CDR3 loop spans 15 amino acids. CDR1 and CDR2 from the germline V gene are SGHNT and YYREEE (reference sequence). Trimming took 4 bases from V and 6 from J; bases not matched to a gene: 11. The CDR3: CASSHSGPREDTQYF. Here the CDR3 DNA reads TGTGCCAGCAGCCACAGCGGTCCGCGGGAGGATACGCAGTATTTT.

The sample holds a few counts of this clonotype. CDR3 nucleotide sequence: TGTGCCAGCAGTTCGTACCACAATGAGCAGTTCTTC. This translates into CASSSYHNEQFF. V is TRBV6-2 or TRBV6-3 and J is TRBJ2-1; D unresolved. Germline V gene sequence: CDR1 MNHEY, CDR2 SVGEGT. Trimming cost V 4 bases and J 5 bases, with 6 bases left between them. This CDR3 has 12 amino acids.

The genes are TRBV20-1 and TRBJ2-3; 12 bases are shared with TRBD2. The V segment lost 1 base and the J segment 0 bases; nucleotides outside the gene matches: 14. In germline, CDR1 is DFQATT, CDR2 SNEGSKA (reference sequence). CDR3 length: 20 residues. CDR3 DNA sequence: TGCAGTGCTAGAGGGTTTTCTAGCGGGGGGGGCGTTCCTAGCACAGATACGCAGTATTTT. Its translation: CSARGFSSGGGVPSTDTQYF.